Given below is one T cell receptor (beta chain) in context. The data stem from a study of T cell responses to AZD1222 COVID-19 vaccine. Sequenced by immunoSEQ multiplex PCR; TCRdb stores in-frame clones only, minus some. Of more than 100,000 clones in the sample, over 85% were seen once. This CDR3 has 14 residues. The V end was cut by 3 bases, the J end by 6 bases, with 12 bases between. The germline V gene encodes CDR1 MGHDK and CDR2 SYGVNS. V and J are TRBV25-1 and TRBJ1-3, with D unresolved. This TCR was recovered from an adult in good health. Sample: peripheral blood, taken on day 0 of AZD1222 vaccination. The CDR3 DNA is TGTGCCAGCAGTGACCCCTCCGGGGAAAACACCATATATTTT. Its protein product is CASSDPSGENTIYF.